This paragraph reports one TCR beta chain. The antigen is unknown. This record belongs to a study of CD4 T cells in relation to SARS-CoV-2 and coronaviruses. Study-wide context: ViraFEST: roughly ten-day antigen culture of PBMCs, then TCR beta CDR3 sequencing. Crossreactive spike epitopes shared across donors were mapped to their HLA restriction. Findings and limits, study-wide: No crossreactivity against non-spike viral proteins was tested here.

CDR1 is MNHEY and CDR2 is SVGAGI in the germline V gene. The CDR3 has 15 amino acids. Unmatched junction bases numbered 7, after V lost 6 bases and J lost 2 bases. CD4+ T cells from unexposed donors were obtained before the COVID-19 pandemic (2011-2018). After ten to eleven days of culture, CD4+ T cells were isolated. The method was immunoSEQ multiplex PCR; TCRdb's version includes in-frame clones alone and lacks a portion of them. Among 25,000 or so clones listed, approximately 70% were seen once. Sequencing input: CD4+ T cells from PBMCs, cultured in vitro. The source of this sequence is a human donor in good health. The chain is built from TRBV6-5 and TRBJ2-1, with 7 bases matching TRBD2. The CDR3 bases are TGTGCCAGCAGCCCCGATGGGGGGGCCTACAATGAGCAGTTCTTC. It specifies CASSPDGGAYNEQFF.